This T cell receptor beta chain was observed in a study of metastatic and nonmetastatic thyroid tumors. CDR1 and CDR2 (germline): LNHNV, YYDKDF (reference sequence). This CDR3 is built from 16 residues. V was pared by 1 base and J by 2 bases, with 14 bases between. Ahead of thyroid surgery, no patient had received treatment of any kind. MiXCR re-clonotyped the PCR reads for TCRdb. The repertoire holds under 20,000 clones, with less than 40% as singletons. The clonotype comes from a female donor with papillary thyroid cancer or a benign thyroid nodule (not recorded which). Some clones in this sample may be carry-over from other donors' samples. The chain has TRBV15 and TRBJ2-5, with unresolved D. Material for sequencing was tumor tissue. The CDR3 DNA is TGTGCCACCAGCAGAGTACGATCCCGGGCTCAAGAGACCCAGTACTTC. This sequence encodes CATSRVRSRAQETQYF.